This TCR beta chain came from a study of tumor-infiltrating lymphocytes in primary liver carcinoma. The CDR3 totals 15 residues. Germline CDR1 SNHLY, CDR2 FYNNEI. Notes on this clonotype: A much larger clone is a single base away; this may be a read error.

TCR beta cDNA was prepared out of around 460 ng total RNA by means of a constant-region primer. It was through three nested multiplex PCR rounds of slightly modified ARM-PCR that TCR beta libraries arose. Primers for the first two PCR rounds were TRBV1-TRBV30 forward primers and a C-beta reverse primer (approximately 10 cycles per round). From the multiplex PCR reads, TCRdb called clonotypes with MiXCR, one entry per CDR3 protein. The table shows about 64,000 distinct CDR3 sequences, with about 71% occurring only once. Unsorted bulk tissue, about 19-30 mg of it, served as the source for co-extraction of RNA and DNA.

The receptor was isolated from a middle-aged man with primary liver carcinoma and hepatitis B virus infection. The J gene is TRBJ2-7, the V gene TRBV2; D is possibly TRBD1 (6 bases). Source material: liver tumor tissue from sampling region 4. Indicated subset: tumor region T4, right-lateral pole. CDR3 in amino acids: CANSVSRGPVDEQYF. DNA for the CDR3: TGTGCCAACAGTGTTTCCAGGGGACCCGTGGACGAGCAGTACTTC.